The 7 T cell receptor beta chains below come from one sample, sequenced in a study of shared clonotypes between healthy human individuals. Sequencing used immunoSEQ multiplex PCR; TCRdb keeps in-frame clones, though not all of them. Of millions of clones listed, around 90% are singletons. Sequencing was performed on naive CD4+ T cells sorted from blood. The subset denotes: CD45RA+ positively selected. The source is a man younger than 35 in good health.

The chain recombines TRBV30 with TRBJ2-2, with D unresolved. Germline V gene lookup returns CDR1 GTSNPN and CDR2 SVGIG (reference sequence). The CDR3 is made up of 13 amino acids. V was trimmed by 2 bases and J by 4 bases, leaving 8 bases between them. CDR3 in DNA: TGTGCCTGGAGTCAGTCGCCCACCGGGGAGCTGTTTTTT. Its protein product is CAWSQSPTGELFF. The full variable domain, rest sourced from reference TRBV30 and TRBJ2-2, is SQTIHQWPATLVQPVGSPLSLECTVEGTSNPNLYWYRQAAGRGLQLLFYSVGIGQISSEVPQNLSASRPQDRQFILSSKKLLLSDSGFYLCAWSQSPTGELFFGEGSRLTVL.

The chain has TRBV6-1 and TRBJ2-7; a possible D gene is TRBD1 (6 bases). The V gene's germline CDR1 is MNHNS and CDR2 SASEGT. Trimming stripped 2 bases from V and 4 bases from J, with 12 bases between. This CDR3 is 14 amino acids long. The CDR3 DNA is TGTGCCAGCAGTGAAAGGGGACAATGGTACGAGCAGTACTTC. This gives the protein CASSERGQWYEQYF.

V gene TRBV10-1 combines with J gene TRBJ2-7, with 9 bases that match TRBD1. The CDR3 consists of 14 residues. The germline gives CDR1 WNHNN, CDR2 SYGVQD (reference sequence). J gave up 2 bases and V 2 bases, and 1 base lay outside the gene matches. CDR3: CASSENRGPYEQYF. The CDR3 DNA reads TGCGCCAGCAGTGAGAACAGGGGGCCCTACGAGCAGTACTTC.

The chain links TRBV7-2 to TRBJ2-7; D is undetermined. The CDR3 covers 14 residues. The germline V gene has CDR1 SGHTA and CDR2 FQGNSA. Trimming removed 1 base from V and 3 bases from J, with 10 bases in between. The CDR3 is CASSLVNRYYEQYF. The CDR3 nucleotides are TGTGCCAGCAGCTTAGTTAACAGATACTACGAGCAGTACTTC.

This clone was seen just once. Other DNA sequences in the sample encode the same CDR3. J is TRBJ2-3 and V is TRBV5-1; the D is unclear. Germline V lookup: CDR1 SGHRS, CDR2 YFSETQ. V shed 0 bases and J shed 0 bases, with 8 bases lying between them. The CDR3 is made up of 15 amino acids. The CDR3 is CASSLDTASTDTQYF. The CDR3 DNA is TGCGCCAGCAGCTTGGATACAGCTAGCACAGATACGCAGTATTTT.

This rearrangement joins TRBV6-1 to TRBJ1-4, with no clear D. CDR3 length: 15 amino acids. CDR1 and CDR2 (germline): MNHNS, SASEGT. V was cut by 6 bases and J by 0 bases, with 11 bases left in between. The CDR3 sequence: CASRVEPATNEKLFF. CDR3 DNA sequence: TGTGCCAGCAGGGTGGAACCTGCAACTAATGAAAAACTGTTTTTT.

V usage is TRBV4-1 and J usage is TRBJ2-7; 12 bases agree with TRBD2. This CDR3 is built from 16 residues. Germline V gene lookup returns CDR1 MGHRA and CDR2 YSYEKL. Germline trimming cut 1 base from V and 0 bases from J; bases unmatched to any gene: 1. The CDR3, as DNA: TGCGCCAGCAGCCAAGCGACTAGCGGGAGCTCCTACGAGCAGTACTTC. It yields the protein CASSQATSGSSYEQYF.